This is a list of T cell receptor beta chains from one sample in a study of prognosis after radiotherapy for stage I lung cancer. Using its own MiXCR run on the multiplex PCR reads, TCRdb lists one record per CDR3 protein. The table lists 30,000 to 35,000 distinct CDR3 sequences, approximately 51% of them singletons. The sample here was PBMCs, taken before or after stereotactic body radiation therapy (not recorded which). The origin of the receptors is a donor over 45 with non-small cell lung cancer. Both conserved end residues are part of each CDR3. The D gene is left open where the match is weak. Where a row states a size, it is once, few, many or the class of an expanded clone; other rows omit it.

CDR3 protein: CAISSTYGWTGELFF
CDR3 DNA: TGTGCCATCAGTTCGACATACGGTTGGACCGGGGAGCTGTTTTTT
J gene: TRBJ2-2
V gene: TRBV10-3
D gene: -
clone size: many

CDR3 protein: CASSLLWQSNTDTQYF
CDR3 DNA: TGTGCCAGCAGCTTATTATGGCAGTCAAACACAGATACGCAGTATTTT
J gene: TRBJ2-3
V gene: TRBV7-3
D gene: -
clone size: -

CDR3 protein: CASRASAVGVLLTDTQYF
CDR3 DNA: TGTGCCAGCCGAGCCTCAGCGGTAGGTGTGCTGCTCACAGATACGCAGTATTTT
J gene: TRBJ2-3
V gene: TRBV28
D gene: -
clone size: -

CDR3 protein: CASSTTRAPYGYTF
CDR3 DNA: TGTGCCAGCAGTACAACCCGGGCCCCCTATGGCTACACCTTC
J gene: TRBJ1-2
V gene: TRBV28
D gene: -
clone size: many

CDR3 protein: CASSQGSGGLYEQYF
CDR3 DNA: TGTGCCAGCAGCCAAGGGTCAGGGGGCTTGTACGAGCAGTACTTC
J gene: TRBJ2-7
V gene: TRBV27
D gene: TRBD1
clone size: -

CDR3 protein: CASSLTTGGHGYTF
CDR3 DNA: TGTGCCAGCAGCCTCACGACAGGGGGGCATGGCTACACCTTC
J gene: TRBJ1-2
V gene: TRBV5-4
D gene: TRBD1
clone size: -

CDR3 protein: CASSPGRAAAYNEQFF
CDR3 DNA: TGTGCCAGCAGTCCCGGCAGGGCCGCCGCCTACAATGAGCAGTTCTTC
J gene: TRBJ2-1
V gene: TRBV6-5
D gene: -
clone size: many

CDR3 protein: CAISLDRQARIYEQYF
CDR3 DNA: TGTGCCATCAGCTTAGATAGGCAGGCTCGCATCTACGAGCAGTACTTC
J gene: TRBJ2-7
V gene: TRBV11-3
D gene: -
clone size: -

CDR3 protein: CASSLVSGYRVNEQFF
CDR3 DNA: TGCGCCAGCAGCTTGGTTAGCGGATACAGGGTCAATGAGCAGTTCTTC
J gene: TRBJ2-1
V gene: TRBV5-1
D gene: -
clone size: once

CDR3 protein: CSASGGVSSYNEQFF
CDR3 DNA: TGCAGTGCTTCCGGGGGGGTGAGCTCCTACAATGAGCAGTTCTTC
J gene: TRBJ2-1
V gene: TRBV20-1
D gene: TRBD2
clone size: -

CDR3 protein: CASSRRLAGSADTQYF
CDR3 DNA: TGTGCCAGCAGCCGTAGACTAGCGGGATCTGCAGATACGCAGTATTTT
J gene: TRBJ2-3
V gene: TRBV4-2
D gene: TRBD2
clone size: -

CDR3 protein: CASSIQTGGHSPLHF
CDR3 DNA: TGTGCCAGTAGTATTCAGACAGGGGGCCATTCACCCCTCCACTTT
J gene: TRBJ1-6
V gene: TRBV19
D gene: TRBD1
clone size: many

CDR3 protein: CASSEGGQRIYGYTF
CDR3 DNA: TGTGCCAGCAGTGAAGGGGGACAGCGAATCTATGGCTACACCTTC
J gene: TRBJ1-2
V gene: TRBV6-1
D gene: TRBD1
clone size: once

CDR3 protein: CASSPNYNEQFF
CDR3 DNA: TGTGCCAGCAGCCCTAATTACAATGAGCAGTTCTTC
J gene: TRBJ2-1
V gene: TRBV12-3/TRBV12-4
D gene: -
clone size: -

CDR3 protein: CARGGAGRAHEQYF
CDR3 DNA: TGTGCCAGGGGGGGAGCGGGCCGAGCCCACGAGCAGTACTTC
J gene: TRBJ2-7
V gene: TRBV3-1
D gene: -
clone size: -

CDR3 protein: CSASSPSSASEQYF
CDR3 DNA: TGCAGTGCCTCTAGCCCCTCATCCGCCTCCGAGCAGTACTTC
J gene: TRBJ2-7
V gene: TRBV20-1
D gene: -
clone size: -

CDR3 protein: CASSLGLAGGQDTQYF
CDR3 DNA: TGTGCCAGCAGCCTAGGACTAGCGGGAGGGCAAGATACGCAGTATTTT
J gene: TRBJ2-3
V gene: TRBV7-2
D gene: TRBD2
clone size: medium-sized

CDR3 protein: CSARVATSSYNEQFF
CDR3 DNA: TGCAGTGCTAGAGTAGCTACGAGCTCCTACAATGAGCAGTTCTTC
J gene: TRBJ2-1
V gene: TRBV20-1
D gene: -
clone size: many

CDR3 protein: CASSSSRGQPQHF
CDR3 DNA: TGTGCCAGCAGTTCCTCTCGGGGGCAGCCCCAGCATTTT
J gene: TRBJ1-5
V gene: TRBV27
D gene: -
clone size: many

CDR3 protein: CASSPGTKETQYF
CDR3 DNA: TGTGCCAGCTCACCAGGGACAAAAGAGACCCAGTACTTC
J gene: TRBJ2-5
V gene: TRBV18
D gene: -
clone size: -

CDR3 protein: CAWVPPGRGAFNTGELFF
CDR3 DNA: TGTGCCTGGGTCCCCCCGGGGCGCGGGGCCTTCAACACCGGGGAGCTGTTTTTT
J gene: TRBJ2-2
V gene: TRBV30
D gene: -
clone size: many

CDR3 protein: CASRALRSGANVLTF
CDR3 DNA: TGTGCCAGCAGGGCTTTACGTTCTGGGGCCAACGTCCTGACTTTC
J gene: TRBJ2-6
V gene: TRBV2
D gene: -
clone size: many

CDR3 protein: CASSFASAGNEQFF
CDR3 DNA: TGTGCCAGCAGTTTTGCTAGCGCAGGTAATGAGCAGTTCTTC
J gene: TRBJ2-1
V gene: TRBV12-3/TRBV12-4
D gene: -
clone size: -

CDR3 protein: CASSLAPWDSRLFF
CDR3 DNA: TGTGCCAGCAGTCTAGCGCCCTGGGACTCCAGGCTGTTTTTT
J gene: TRBJ2-2
V gene: TRBV5-5
D gene: -
clone size: many

CDR3 protein: CATSDPGRTDTQYF
CDR3 DNA: TGTGCCACCAGTGATCCCGGACGGACAGATACGCAGTATTTT
J gene: TRBJ2-3
V gene: TRBV24-1
D gene: -
clone size: many

CDR3 protein: CASSLGTGAADTQYF
CDR3 DNA: TGTGCCAGCAGCTTGGGAACAGGGGCAGCGGATACGCAGTATTTT
J gene: TRBJ2-3
V gene: TRBV7-9
D gene: TRBD1
clone size: -

CDR3 protein: CASIPGGAGTGELFF
CDR3 DNA: TGTGCCAGCATCCCCGGGGGGGCGGGCACCGGGGAGCTGTTTTTT
J gene: TRBJ2-2
V gene: TRBV28
D gene: TRBD2
clone size: many

CDR3 protein: CASSLGSGSYEQYF
CDR3 DNA: TGTGCCAGCAGCTTGGGCAGTGGCTCCTACGAGCAGTACTTC
J gene: TRBJ2-7
V gene: TRBV5-6
D gene: -
clone size: -

CDR3 protein: CASSLGEHYEQYF
CDR3 DNA: TGTGCCAGCAGCTTGGGGGAGCACTACGAGCAGTACTTC
J gene: TRBJ2-7
V gene: TRBV11-3
D gene: -
clone size: -

CDR3 protein: CASSNQGVGSNEKLFF
CDR3 DNA: TGTGCCAGCTCTAACCAGGGTGTCGGGTCTAATGAAAAACTGTTTTTT
J gene: TRBJ1-4
V gene: TRBV18
D gene: -
clone size: many

CDR3 protein: CASSLLGLDNEQFF
CDR3 DNA: TGTGCCAGCAGCTTACTCGGATTGGACAATGAGCAGTTCTTC
J gene: TRBJ2-1
V gene: TRBV5-8
D gene: -
clone size: -

CDR3 protein: CASSSTTGTEAFF
CDR3 DNA: TGCGCCAGCAGCTCGACCACCGGCACTGAAGCTTTCTTT
J gene: TRBJ1-1
V gene: TRBV5-1
D gene: -
clone size: many

CDR3 protein: CASSRTGASSGYNEQFF
CDR3 DNA: TGTGCCAGCAGCCGGACAGGGGCGTCTAGCGGCTACAATGAGCAGTTCTTC
J gene: TRBJ2-1
V gene: TRBV7-2
D gene: TRBD1
clone size: many

CDR3 protein: CAWRRLDGTATNEKLFF
CDR3 DNA: TGTGCCTGGAGAAGACTGGACGGAACTGCAACTAATGAAAAACTGTTTTTT
J gene: TRBJ1-4
V gene: TRBV30
D gene: -
clone size: many

CDR3 protein: CASSRGTIQETQYF
CDR3 DNA: TGTGCCAGCAGTCGGGGGACAATCCAAGAGACCCAGTACTTC
J gene: TRBJ2-5
V gene: TRBV11-3
D gene: -
clone size: -

CDR3 protein: CASSEVSGDEAFF
CDR3 DNA: TGTGCCAGCAGTGAGGTGTCGGGGGATGAAGCTTTCTTT
J gene: TRBJ1-1
V gene: TRBV6-1
D gene: -
clone size: -

CDR3 protein: CASRIPNSPLDTQYF
CDR3 DNA: TGTGCCAGCCGCATACCTAACAGCCCCTTGGATACGCAGTATTTT
J gene: TRBJ2-3
V gene: TRBV27
D gene: -
clone size: medium-sized

CDR3 protein: CASSLDRGGQPQHF
CDR3 DNA: TGCGCCAGCAGCTTGGACAGGGGAGGCCAGCCCCAGCATTTT
J gene: TRBJ1-5
V gene: TRBV5-1
D gene: TRBD1
clone size: many

CDR3 protein: CSARDTGRAGYTF
CDR3 DNA: TGCAGTGCTAGAGACACAGGGAGAGCTGGCTACACCTTC
J gene: TRBJ1-2
V gene: TRBV20-1
D gene: -
clone size: once

CDR3 protein: CASRATSGTPREQYF
CDR3 DNA: TGTGCCAGCAGAGCGACTAGCGGGACCCCCCGGGAGCAGTACTTC
J gene: TRBJ2-7
V gene: TRBV12-3/TRBV12-4
D gene: TRBD2
clone size: medium-sized

CDR3 protein: CASSIRWGLGSGYTF
CDR3 DNA: TGTGCCAGTAGTATAAGATGGGGTCTCGGGAGTGGCTACACCTTC
J gene: TRBJ1-2
V gene: TRBV19
D gene: -
clone size: many

CDR3 protein: CAWSLSGANVLTF
CDR3 DNA: TGTGCCTGGAGCCTCTCTGGGGCCAACGTCCTGACTTTC
J gene: TRBJ2-6
V gene: TRBV30
D gene: -
clone size: many

CDR3 protein: CDSSRQQGRGTGELFF
CDR3 DNA: TGTGACAGTAGTAGACAACAGGGACGCGGCACAGGGGAGCTGTTTTTT
J gene: TRBJ2-2
V gene: TRBV19
D gene: -
clone size: -

CDR3 protein: CATSRERLYEQYF
CDR3 DNA: TGTGCCACCAGCAGAGAGCGACTCTACGAGCAGTACTTC
J gene: TRBJ2-7
V gene: TRBV15
D gene: -
clone size: many

CDR3 protein: CASSSGTYGYTF
CDR3 DNA: TGTGCCAGCAGTTCTGGGACCTATGGCTACACCTTC
J gene: TRBJ1-2
V gene: TRBV12-3/TRBV12-4
D gene: -
clone size: many

CDR3 protein: CASSLAGGGYTQYF
CDR3 DNA: TGTGCCAGCAGCTTAGCGGGAGGAGGGTATACGCAGTATTTT
J gene: TRBJ2-3
V gene: TRBV13
D gene: TRBD2
clone size: many

CDR3 protein: CASSLSGGNEQFF
CDR3 DNA: TGTGCCAGCAGCCTTAGCGGGGGCAATGAGCAGTTCTTC
J gene: TRBJ2-1
V gene: TRBV7-9
D gene: TRBD2
clone size: -

CDR3 protein: CASSYSPTGNTEAFF
CDR3 DNA: TGTGCCAGCAGTTACTCACCGACAGGGAACACTGAAGCTTTCTTT
J gene: TRBJ1-1
V gene: TRBV6-2/TRBV6-3
D gene: -
clone size: -

CDR3 protein: CASSKTLTEEETQYF
CDR3 DNA: TGTGCCAGCAGTAAAACCCTTACAGAGGAGGAGACCCAGTACTTC
J gene: TRBJ2-5
V gene: TRBV6-1
D gene: -
clone size: many

CDR3 protein: CASVQREAFF
CDR3 DNA: TGTGCCAGCGTACAGCGTGAAGCTTTCTTT
J gene: TRBJ1-1
V gene: TRBV2
D gene: -
clone size: many

CDR3 protein: CASSFRRQERVSLGQGAEQYF
CDR3 DNA: TGTGCCAGCAGCTTCCGCCGCCAGGAAAGGGTGTCGTTAGGACAGGGGGCCGAGCAGTACTTC
J gene: TRBJ2-7
V gene: TRBV11-3
D gene: TRBD1
clone size: -

CDR3 protein: CSALGRVQDTQYF
CDR3 DNA: TGCAGTGCCCTGGGACGTGTCCAAGATACCCAGTACTTC
J gene: TRBJ2-5
V gene: TRBV20-1
D gene: -
clone size: -

CDR3 protein: CASSQDVFRGGGFNQPQHF
CDR3 DNA: TGCGCCAGCAGCCAAGACGTCTTCAGAGGCGGCGGCTTCAATCAGCCCCAGCATTTT
J gene: TRBJ1-5
V gene: TRBV4-3
D gene: -
clone size: many

CDR3 protein: CASSYRPGPNEQFF
CDR3 DNA: TGTGCCAGCAGTTACCGACCCGGGCCCAATGAGCAGTTCTTC
J gene: TRBJ2-1
V gene: TRBV6-2/TRBV6-3
D gene: -
clone size: many